This TCR beta chain is from a study of CD8 T cells in ankylosing spondylitis. Turning to this clonotype: The target antigen is unknown.

In making TCR beta libraries, quantitative 5'-RACE with molecular barcodes was used. TCRdb re-called the 5' RACE reads through MiXCR, storing one row per CDR3 protein. The sample lists fewer than 550,000 distinct CDR3 sequences; about 5.4% were seen once. The ends were cut back, 0 bases at V and 0 bases at J, with 12 bases in the middle. The CDR3 runs 17 residues. Looked up from germline, CDR1 is SGHDN and CDR2 is FVKESK. Study observations and caveats: In ankylosing spondylitis blood, a motif of roughly 8 highly homologous TCR beta variants appeared characteristic. CD8+ by phenotype, disease-linked clones were relatively rare in peripheral blood. Previous work reported some of these motif variants in the synovial fluid and blood of reactive arthritis. Significantly higher representation of disease-linked clones was reported for matched ankylosing spondylitis synovial fluid.

The chain couples TRBV14 to TRBJ2-1; D remains ambiguous. The sample comprised blood, either unsorted or a sorted T cell fraction (not recorded which). The clonotype comes from a male donor with ankylosing spondylitis. CDR3 in DNA: TGTGCCAGCAGCCAAGACGGGTCTAGGAGCTCCTACAATGAGCAGTTCTTC. Translation: CASSQDGSRSSYNEQFF.